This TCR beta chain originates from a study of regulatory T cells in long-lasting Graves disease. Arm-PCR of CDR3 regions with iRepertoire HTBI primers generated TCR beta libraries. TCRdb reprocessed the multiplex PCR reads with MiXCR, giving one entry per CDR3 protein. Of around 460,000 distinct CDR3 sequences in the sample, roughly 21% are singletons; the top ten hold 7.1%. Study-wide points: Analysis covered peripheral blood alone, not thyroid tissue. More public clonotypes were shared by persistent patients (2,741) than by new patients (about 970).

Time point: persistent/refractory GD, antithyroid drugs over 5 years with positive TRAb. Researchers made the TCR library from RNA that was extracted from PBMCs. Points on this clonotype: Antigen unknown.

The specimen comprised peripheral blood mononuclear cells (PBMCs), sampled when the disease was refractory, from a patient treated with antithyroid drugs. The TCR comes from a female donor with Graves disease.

The CDR3 reads CASRGLPTETQYF. The CDR3 bases are TGTGCCAGCAGAGGACTACCTACAGAGACCCAGTACTTC. The chain is built from TRBV6-1 and TRBJ2-5, with a weak D call TRBD2 (6 bases). The CDR3 has 13 amino acids. Germline V gene sequence: CDR1 MNHNS, CDR2 SASEGT. V dropped 6 bases and J dropped 4 bases, with 12 bases sitting between them.